Below are 32 T cell receptor beta chains sequenced from a single sample in a study of T cell repertoires and HLA-DP antigens. What these receptors recognize is not known. Sequencing used immunoSEQ multiplex PCR; TCRdb keeps in-frame clones, though not all of them. The profile covers roughly 120,000 clones, with around 92% appearing a single time and approximately 0.25% taken by the ten largest. The sequenced material came from CD4+ T cells from PBMCs. The origin of the receptors is a woman between 18 and 30 years old in good health and CMV-seronegative.

V gene TRBV25-1 combines with J gene TRBJ2-5; 14 positions match TRBD2. This CDR3 is 17 amino acids long. Looked up from germline, CDR1 is MGHDK and CDR2 is SYGVNS. V lost 3 bases, J lost 5 bases, and 8 bases stayed unmatched. CDR3 sequence: CASSEAGTSGRRETQYF. The CDR3 bases are TGTGCCAGCAGTGAGGCGGGGACTAGCGGGAGACGGGAGACCCAGTACTTC.

V and J are TRBV10-3 and TRBJ1-2; tentatively, D is TRBD1 (6 bases). V lost 6 bases and J 5 bases, leaving 16 bases between the germline ends. This CDR3 comprises 14 residues. Germline V gives CDR1 ENHRY, CDR2 SYGVKD. The CDR3 coding sequence is TGTGCCATCAGACAGGGTGGCCCAGGATATGGCTACACCTTC. Its translation is CAIRQGGPGYGYTF.

The CDR3 sequence is CASSRGAGSYNEQFF. In DNA form, the CDR3 reads TGTGCCAGCAGCCGCGGGGCGGGCTCCTACAATGAGCAGTTCTTC. The chain is built from TRBV6-6 and TRBJ2-1; tentative D call: TRBD2 (6 bases). Germline CDR1 MNHNY, CDR2 SVGAGI (reference sequence). V lost 6 bases and J 0 bases, leaving 12 bases between the germline ends. CDR3 size: 15 residues.

The gene calls are TRBV28 and TRBJ2-3, with 11 bases lining up with TRBD1. V was clipped by 7 bases and J by 3 bases; unmatched bases: 15. Germline CDR1 is MDHEN and CDR2 is SYDVKM. This CDR3 comprises 18 residues. CDR3 residues: CASTLLRTGGRGTDTQYF. The CDR3 region has the DNA TGTGCCAGCACCTTACTACGGACAGGGGGCCGGGGTACAGATACGCAGTATTTT.

V usage is TRBV11-2 and J usage is TRBJ1-1; D gene ambiguous. V was trimmed by 5 bases and J by 5 bases, leaving 12 bases between them. Germline assignment: CDR1 SGHAT and CDR2 FQNNGV. There are 13 residues in the CDR3. The CDR3 DNA follows: TGTGCCAGCAGCCGGACGTCATGGACTGAAGCTTTCTTT. Amino acids: CASSRTSWTEAFF.

This clone was detected many times. The rearrangement uses TRBV11-3 and TRBJ2-5; TRBD2 might be the D (5 bases). Germline V lookup: CDR1 SGHNT, CDR2 YENEEA. Deletions cut 5 bases from V and 2 bases from J, with 12 bases between. CDR3 length: 14 residues. CDR3 DNA: TGTGCCAGCAGCCCAGATACGGGACAAGAGACCCAGTACTTC. Translating gives CASSPDTGQETQYF.

V and J are TRBV11-2 and TRBJ2-3, with 9 positions matching TRBD2. There are 15 residues in the CDR3. The V gene's germline CDR1 is SGHAT and CDR2 FQNNGV. V was pared by 2 bases and J by 14 bases, with 14 bases of the junction left unmatched. The CDR3 loop reads CASSLSSGGPLVRYF. The CDR3 DNA reads as TGTGCCAGCAGCTTAAGTAGCGGGGGACCTCTCGTCAGGTATTTT.

CDR3 DNA: TGTGCCAGCAGCTTGGCCGGCCTCACAAATGAAAAACTGTTTTTT. Its translation: CASSLAGLTNEKLFF. This chain joins TRBV5-4 and TRBJ1-4, with D uncertain. The CDR3 runs 15 residues. Germline CDR1 reads SGHNT; CDR2 reads YYREEE (reference sequence). V was cut by 0 bases and J by 5 bases, with 11 bases left in between.

The CDR3: CATSKSAGVITDTQYF. CDR3 DNA sequence: TGTGCCACCAGCAAATCCGCCGGGGTTATCACAGATACGCAGTATTTT. The chain recombines TRBV15 with TRBJ2-3; D perhaps matches TRBD2 (5 bases). CDR3 length: 16 amino acids. The germline gives CDR1 LNHNV, CDR2 YYDKDF (reference sequence). Trimming took 4 bases from V and 2 from J, leaving 16 bases between them.

This chain uses TRBV7-2 with TRBJ2-3; D not resolved. The ends were cut back, 1 base at V and 1 base at J, with 6 bases in the middle. The CDR3 spans 14 residues. Germline CDR1 SGHTA, CDR2 FQGNSA. CDR3: CASSLDIRTDTQYF. The CDR3 DNA follows: TGTGCCAGCAGCTTAGACATCCGCACAGATACGCAGTATTTT. Full variable domain (outside the CDR3, taken from reference TRBV7-2 and TRBJ2-3): GAGVSQSPSNKVTEKGKDVELRCDPISGHTALYWYRQSLGQGLEFLIYFQGNSAPDKSGLPSDRFSAERTGGSVSTLTIQRTQQEDSAVYLCASSLDIRTDTQYFGPGTRLTVL.

This rearrangement joins TRBV7-3 to TRBJ1-1; 8 bases fit TRBD1. Per germline, CDR1 SGHTA and CDR2 FQGTGA. The CDR3 contains 13 residues. The V and J ends lost 5 bases and 5 bases, in that order; junction bases with no gene match: 4. CDR3 amino acids: CASSPRTGTEAFF. In DNA, the CDR3 is TGTGCCAGCAGCCCCAGGACAGGGACTGAAGCTTTCTTT. The whole variable domain, filled in from reference TRBV7-3 and TRBJ1-1, reads GAGVSQTPSNKVTEKGKYVELRCDPISGHTALYWYRQSLGQGPEFLIYFQGTGAADDSGLPNDRFFAVRPEGSVSTLKIQRTERGDSAVYLCASSPRTGTEAFFGQGTRLTVV.

This chain uses TRBV7-2 with TRBJ1-2; a weak D match, TRBD1 (5 bases). The germline V gene has CDR1 SGHTA and CDR2 FQGNSA. Trimming took off 5 bases at V and 6 bases at J, with 13 bases between the two ends. The CDR3 runs 13 residues. Here the CDR3 DNA reads TGTGCCAGCAGCACCCAGGGTTTGGATGGCTACACCTTC. Encoded protein: CASSTQGLDGYTF.

The J gene is TRBJ1-2, the V gene TRBV27, with 9 nucleotides matching TRBD1. Looked up from germline, CDR1 is MNHEY and CDR2 is SMNVEV (reference sequence). With V trimmed by 3 bases and J by 9 bases, 2 bases remained unmatched. CDR3 size: 12 residues. The CDR3 sequence: CASSLTGGSYTF. The CDR3 nucleotides are TGTGCCAGCAGTTTGACAGGGGGAAGCTACACCTTC.

This clone was found a few times. CDR3 sequence (DNA): TGTGCCAGCAGCTTAGCGAGGGGGGGCTACGAGCAGTACTTC. Translating gives CASSLARGGYEQYF. The J gene is TRBJ2-7, the V gene TRBV7-2, with D perhaps matching TRBD2 (7 bases). The CDR3 sequence is 14 residues long. The germline V gene encodes CDR1 SGHTA and CDR2 FQGNSA. Trimming cost V 0 bases and J 3 bases, with 9 bases left between them.

The chain is built from TRBV6-5 and TRBJ2-7, with no clear D. Trimming stripped 4 bases from V and 6 bases from J, with 7 bases between. The CDR3 is 11 amino acids. CDR1 is MNHEY, CDR2 SVGAGI, per germline. CDR3 sequence reads: CASSSVSEQYF. The DNA of the CDR3 is TGTGCCAGCAGTTCAGTTTCCGAGCAGTACTTC.

This clone was found once. The rearrangement joins TRBV18 to TRBJ2-1; D unclear. The CDR3 is 16 amino acids. The ends were cut back, 4 bases at V and 5 bases at J, with 18 bases in the middle. The germline gives CDR1 KGHSH, CDR2 LQKENI. As DNA, the CDR3 is TGTGCCAGCTCACGTAGGGATTTAAGTACGCACAATGAGCAGTTCTTC. Its translation is CASSRRDLSTHNEQFF.

The chain is built from TRBV15 and TRBJ1-5, with 10 bases aligning to TRBD1. J lost 5 bases, V lost 4 bases, and 5 bases had no gene match. From germline, CDR1 is LNHNV and CDR2 YYDKDF (reference sequence). CDR3 length equals 15 residues. CDR3 coding DNA: TGTGCCACCAGCAACCCCGGACAGGGGGATCAGCCCCAGCATTTT. Its translation is CATSNPGQGDQPQHF.

This chain uses TRBV9 with TRBJ2-1; TRBD2 aligns across 8 bases. The CDR3 totals 15 residues. Germline CDR1 and CDR2: SGDLS and YYNGEE. V lost 0 bases, J lost 8 bases, and 7 bases stayed unmatched. CDR3 DNA sequence: TGTGCCAGCAGCGTAGAGGCGGGGGGCAGCGATGAGCAGTTCTTC. Translating it yields CASSVEAGGSDEQFF.

The V and J genes are TRBV2 and TRBJ2-2, with a tentative D call TRBD2 (6 bases). The V and J ends lost 0 bases and 5 bases respectively, with 10 bases between them. This CDR3 contains 15 residues. Per the germline V gene, CDR1 is SNHLY and CDR2 is FYNNEI. DNA for the CDR3: TGTGCCAGCAGTGAAGCCGGGGCGGGGACCGGGGAGCTGTTTTTT. Its protein is CASSEAGAGTGELFF.

V gene TRBV27 combines with J gene TRBJ1-2, with TRBD1 identical over 11 bases. CDR3 size: 14 residues. Per germline, CDR1 MNHEY and CDR2 SMNVEV (reference sequence). V lost 4 bases, J lost 9 bases, and 7 bases stayed unmatched. The CDR3 loop is CASSSRTGGASYTF. The CDR3, as DNA: TGTGCCAGCAGTTCTCGGACAGGGGGCGCGAGCTACACCTTC.

The chain uses TRBV10-1 and TRBJ1-2, with a tentative D call TRBD1 (6 bases). This CDR3 comprises 15 residues. Trimming took off 7 bases at V and 1 base at J, with 16 bases between the two ends. The germline CDR1 and CDR2 sequences are WNHNN and SYGVQD (reference sequence). DNA for the CDR3: TGCGCCAGCAACCGGACAGCCCAGGGTAACTATGGCTACACCTTC. Protein sequence: CASNRTAQGNYGYTF.

The rearrangement uses TRBV7-6 and TRBJ1-4; a possible D gene is TRBD1 (6 bases). Deletions cut 3 bases from V and 8 bases from J, with 16 bases between. The CDR3 consists of 15 residues. The germline gives CDR1 SGHVS, CDR2 FNYEAQ. The CDR3 spells CASSLADRRREKLFF. For the CDR3, the DNA is TGTGCCAGCAGCTTGGCAGACAGGCGAAGGGAAAAACTGTTTTTT. Based on the CDR3 plus reference TRBV7-6 and TRBJ1-4, the full variable domain is GAGVSQSPRYKVTKRGQDVALRCDPISGHVSLYWYRQALGQGPEFLTYFNYEAQQDKSGLPNDRFSAERPEGSISTLTIQRTEQRDSAMYRCASSLADRRREKLFFGSGTQLSVL.

The chain has TRBV28 and TRBJ1-1, with a tentative D call TRBD1 (5 bases). The CDR3 covers 15 residues. Trimming shortened V by 1 base and J by 0 bases, and 9 bases separated the two germline ends. The V gene's germline CDR1 is MDHEN and CDR2 SYDVKM. This CDR3 reads CASSLSDSLNTEAFF. The CDR3 nucleotides are TGTGCCAGCAGTTTATCTGACAGCCTGAACACTGAAGCTTTCTTT.

This rearrangement joins TRBV5-1 to TRBJ2-7, with 10 bases fitting TRBD2. V shed 7 bases and J 1 base; nucleotides not matched to a gene: 8. The CDR3 is 15 residues long. Germline CDR1 SGHRS, CDR2 YFSETQ. The chain's CDR3 is CASRTASGSSYEQYF. The CDR3 DNA reads as TGCGCCAGCCGAACAGCTAGCGGGAGTTCCTACGAGCAGTACTTC.

The chain links TRBV19 to TRBJ1-4; D is ambiguous. CDR1 is LNHDA and CDR2 is SQIVND in the germline V gene (reference sequence). This CDR3 region has 13 residues. V was trimmed by 4 bases and J by 7 bases, leaving 10 bases between them. The CDR3 region has the DNA TGTGCCAGTAGTACTCGCGACTCTGAAAAACTGTTTTTT. Protein sequence: CASSTRDSEKLFF. Combining the CDR3 with reference TRBV19 and TRBJ1-4 gives the whole variable domain DGGITQSPKYLFRKEGQNVTLSCEQNLNHDAMYWYRQDPGQGLRLIYYSQIVNDFQKGDIAEGYSVSREKKESFPLTVTSAQKNPTAFYLCASSTRDSEKLFFGSGTQLSVL.

A note on this clone: The junction differs from germline at one of its ends, possibly a read error. The V call is TRBV7-7, the J call TRBJ2-3; D ambiguous. The CDR3 extends over 16 amino acids. From germline, CDR1 is SSHAT and CDR2 FNYEAQ (reference sequence). This CDR3 is CASSLNGGGGTDTQYF. Written as DNA, the CDR3 is TGTGCTAGCAGCTTAAACGGTGGTGGAGGCACAGATACGCAGTATTTT. The full variable domain, its missing parts supplied by reference TRBV7-7 and TRBJ2-3, is GAGVSQSPRYKVTKRGQDVTLRCDPISSHATLYWYQQALGQGPEFLTYFNYEAQPDKSGLPSDRFSAERPEGSISTLTIQRTEQRDSAMYRCASSLNGGGGTDTQYFGPGTRLTVL.

This clone was observed once. The chain is built from TRBV6-9 and TRBJ2-3; D may be TRBD2 (5 bases). The CDR3 has 15 residues. V lost 2 bases, J lost 4 bases, and 13 bases lay in between. CDR1 and CDR2 (germline): MNHGY, SVAAGI. In nucleotides, the CDR3 is TGTGCCAGCAGTTATAGGAGGCCGGTGCCAGATACGCAGTATTTT. This encodes CASSYRRPVPDTQYF.

This chain links TRBV29-1 with TRBJ2-1; D is possibly TRBD1 (6 bases). Per the germline V gene, CDR1 is SQVTM and CDR2 is ANQGSEA. There are 16 residues in the CDR3. V gave up 0 bases and J gave up 8 bases, with 20 bases separating them. The CDR3 reads CSVEDALGPAGDEQFF. The CDR3 nucleotides are TGCAGCGTTGAAGACGCACTAGGGCCGGCAGGGGATGAGCAGTTCTTC.

The V gene is TRBV27, the J gene TRBJ1-1, with 8 bases identical to TRBD1. The CDR3 contains 14 residues. Trimming cost V 6 bases and J 0 bases; bases outside gene matches: 3. The germline V gene has CDR1 MNHEY and CDR2 SMNVEV (reference sequence). In DNA form, the CDR3 reads TGTGCCAGCAGGGACAGGGTTCTGAACACTGAAGCTTTCTTT. This codes for CASRDRVLNTEAFF.

This clone was seen only a few times. The chain employs TRBV6-6 and TRBJ1-3; 7 bases line up with TRBD1. V lost 5 bases to trimming and J lost 2 bases; unmatched junction nucleotides: 9. This CDR3 is 16 amino acids long. CDR1 MNHNY and CDR2 SVGAGI come from the germline V gene (reference sequence). CDR3 coding DNA: TGTGCCAGCAGTCACGGGACAGCAAGGACTGGAAACACCATATATTTT. As protein: CASSHGTARTGNTIYF.

The chain joins TRBV5-1 to TRBJ1-2, with a tentative D call TRBD1 (5 bases). This CDR3 has 16 amino acids. The germline V gene has CDR1 SGHRS and CDR2 YFSETQ. Trimming removed 0 bases from V and 4 bases from J, with 16 bases in between. The CDR3 protein is CASSLGPSGLGYGYTF. DNA for the CDR3: TGCGCCAGCAGCTTGGGGCCCTCGGGGCTCGGCTATGGCTACACCTTC.

The gene calls are TRBV9 and TRBJ2-2; 8 positions agree with TRBD2. CDR3 length: 16 amino acids. Germline V CDR1 and CDR2: SGDLS, YYNGEE. V shed 1 base, J shed 3 bases, and the junction held 5 bases outside the gene matches. The CDR3 bases are TGTGCCAGCAGCGTAACGGGGCGGGGGGACACCGGGGAGCTGTTTTTT. Its protein is CASSVTGRGDTGELFF.